Listed below are T cell receptor beta chains from one sample, sequenced in a study of T cell changes during pregnancy in multiple sclerosis. Clones were read by immunoSEQ multiplex PCR, and TCRdb kept only the in-frame ones, dropping some. The sample contains about 41,000 clones, 90% of which appear only once. The source material was CD8+ T cells from peripheral blood mononuclear cells, sampled in the third trimester of pregnancy. These receptors all come from a female donor with multiple sclerosis, enrolled in a pregnancy study. Each CDR3 is given with its conserved first and last residue. D genes are given only for firm matches. Clone size is not always given. Where it is, it says once, few, many or a class for expanded clones.

J	D	V	length	size	CDR3	DNA
TRBJ2-7	.	TRBV6-1	14	.	CASSGRGQAYEQYF	TGTGCCAGCAGTGGCAGGGGTCAAGCCTACGAGCAGTACTTC
TRBJ2-7	TRBD2	TRBV6-1	13	medium-sized	CASRTSGNYEQYF	TGTGCCAGCAGGACTAGCGGAAACTACGAGCAGTACTTC
TRBJ1-5	.	TRBV7-8	13	.	CASSLEGEQPQHF	TGTGCCAGCAGCTTAGAGGGGGAGCAGCCCCAGCATTTT
TRBJ1-3	.	TRBV28	14	.	CASSLDSKGNTIYF	TGTGCCAGCAGCCTAGACTCGAAAGGAAACACCATATATTTT
TRBJ1-2	.	TRBV14	13	.	CASSQSGYHGYTF	TGTGCCAGCAGCCAATCCGGGTATCATGGCTACACCTTC
TRBJ2-3	.	TRBV4-3	16	once	CASSQDSAGGTDTQYF	TGCGCCAGCAGCCAAGATTCGGCAGGGGGGACAGATACGCAGTATTTT
TRBJ1-2	.	TRBV6-5	14	.	CASSYGETHYGYTF	TGTGCCAGCAGTTATGGGGAGACTCACTATGGCTACACCTTC
TRBJ2-7	TRBD1	TRBV16	16	.	CASSQRKGQGSYEQYF	TGTGCCAGCAGCCAACGGAAGGGACAGGGCTCCTACGAGCAGTACTTC
TRBJ2-7	TRBD2	TRBV28	15	.	CASGTQLAGVDEQYF	TGTGCCAGCGGGACTCAACTAGCGGGAGTAGACGAGCAGTACTTC
TRBJ2-1	TRBD2	TRBV18	16	.	CASSPPVSGSYNEQFF	TGTGCCAGCTCACCCCCGGTGAGCGGGAGCTACAATGAGCAGTTCTTC
TRBJ2-5	.	TRBV5-4	14	once	CASNLAGAEQTQYF	TGTGCCAGCAACTTGGCAGGGGCAGAACAGACCCAGTACTTC
TRBJ1-4	.	TRBV27	13	.	CASSKQGWEKLFF	TGTGCCAGCAGCAAACAGGGTTGGGAAAAACTGTTTTTT
TRBJ2-7	.	TRBV28	15	.	CASSLPGEGSYEQYF	TGTGCCAGCAGTTTGCCGGGAGAGGGCTCCTACGAGCAGTACTTC
TRBJ2-3	TRBD2	TRBV6-1	15	few	CASSETSGGADTQYF	TGTGCCAGCAGTGAAACTAGCGGGGGGGCAGATACGCAGTATTTT
TRBJ2-7	TRBD2	TRBV7-4	20	.	CASSLGLFGLREGVVYEQYF	TGTGCCAGCAGCTTAGGTCTATTTGGTTTACGGGAGGGGGTAGTCTACGAGCAGTACTTC
TRBJ2-7	TRBD2	TRBV7-2	16	.	CASSLANGGVSYEQYF	TGTGCCAGCAGCTTAGCTAACGGGGGGGTCTCCTACGAGCAGTACTTC
TRBJ2-1	TRBD2	TRBV19	15	.	CASSHTSGPYNEQFF	TGTGCCAGTAGTCACACTAGCGGTCCCTACAATGAGCAGTTCTTC
TRBJ2-1	.	TRBV4-1	15	.	CASSQGHSGFDEQFF	TGCGCCAGCAGCCAAGGCCACTCAGGGTTCGATGAGCAGTTCTTC
TRBJ1-6	.	TRBV6-4	14	.	CASSESSGGSPLHF	TGTGCCAGCAGTGAATCTTCGGGAGGTTCACCCCTCCACTTT
TRBJ2-7	.	TRBV9	14	.	CASSVLESSYEQYF	TGTGCCAGCAGCGTATTAGAGAGCTCCTACGAGCAGTACTTC
TRBJ2-7	.	TRBV6-6	12	.	CASSYRGNEQYF	TGTGCCAGCAGTTACCGAGGGAACGAGCAGTACTTC
TRBJ1-5	.	TRBV6-5	15	.	CASSYSGGLGQPQHF	TGTGCCAGCAGTTACTCGGGGGGACTGGGTCAGCCCCAGCATTTT
TRBJ2-3	TRBD2	TRBV9	16	.	CASSVEAGTYTDTQYF	TGTGCCAGCAGCGTAGAAGCGGGGACCTACACAGATACGCAGTATTTT
TRBJ2-1	TRBD1	TRBV11-3	16	.	CASSSGQGRAYNEQFF	TGTGCCAGCAGCTCGGGACAGGGACGAGCCTACAATGAGCAGTTCTTC
TRBJ1-1	TRBD1	TRBV7-3	14	.	CASSLTPQGPGAFF	TGTGCCAGCAGCTTAACCCCACAGGGGCCGGGAGCTTTCTTT
TRBJ2-5	TRBD1	TRBV2	15	.	CASSEKRDRQETQYF	TGTGCCAGCAGCGAGAAGAGGGACAGACAAGAGACCCAGTACTTC
TRBJ1-1	TRBD1	TRBV27	14	.	CATFRAGGNTEAFF	TGTGCCACCTTCCGGGCAGGGGGGAACACTGAAGCTTTCTTT
TRBJ1-5	.	TRBV27	14	.	CASSQGYGNQPQHF	TGTGCCAGCAGCCAGGGATACGGCAATCAGCCCCAGCATTTT
TRBJ2-7	TRBD1	TRBV4-3	16	.	CASSQAGTEEEYEQYF	TGCGCCAGCAGCCAAGCCGGGACAGAAGAAGAGTACGAGCAGTACTTC
TRBJ1-4	.	TRBV7-9	15	.	CASSLVGQTNEKLFF	TGTGCCAGCAGCTTAGTGGGGCAGACGAATGAAAAACTGTTTTTT
TRBJ1-1	.	TRBV11-2	12	.	CASSLSHIEAFF	TGTGCCAGCAGCTTATCTCACATTGAAGCTTTCTTT
TRBJ1-2	.	TRBV2	17	.	CASSEAGDIWVSTGYTF	TGTGCCAGCAGTGAAGCCGGGGATATTTGGGTCTCAACTGGCTACACCTTC
TRBJ1-2	.	TRBV5-1	14	.	CASSPPEFHNGYTF	TGCGCCAGCAGCCCTCCGGAGTTTCATAATGGCTACACCTTC
TRBJ2-1	TRBD2	TRBV29-1	15	.	CSVEGLERDPNEQFF	TGCAGCGTTGAAGGTCTTGAGCGGGACCCTAATGAGCAGTTCTTC
TRBJ1-5	.	TRBV6-1	16	.	CASSERGEGGNQPQHF	TGTGCCAGCAGTGAACGTGGCGAGGGGGGCAATCAGCCCCAGCATTTT
TRBJ1-1	.	TRBV27	13	.	CASSLYMNTEAFF	TGTGCCAGCAGTTTATATATGAACACTGAAGCTTTCTTT
TRBJ2-2	TRBD2	TRBV7-7	15	.	CASSPYGGVDGELFF	TGTGCCAGCAGTCCCTATGGGGGGGTCGACGGGGAGCTGTTTTTT
TRBJ2-7	.	TRBV4-1	15	.	CASSQGAGLAYEQYF	TGCGCCAGCAGCCAAGGAGCGGGCCTCGCCTACGAGCAGTACTTC
TRBJ2-7	TRBD2	TRBV5-4	16	.	CASSSQVGGVLHEQYF	TGTGCCAGCAGCTCCCAAGTGGGAGGGGTGCTCCACGAGCAGTACTTC
TRBJ2-3	.	TRBV27	14	.	CASRDGGPVNTQYF	TGTGCCAGCCGGGACGGGGGACCCGTGAATACGCAGTATTTT
TRBJ1-4	.	TRBV5-5	14	.	CASSSYRYNEKLFF	TGTGCCAGCAGCTCTTACAGGTACAATGAAAAACTGTTTTTT
TRBJ2-7	.	TRBV7-3	15	.	CASSTFPGSNYEQYF	TGTGCCAGCAGCACTTTTCCCGGGAGCAACTACGAGCAGTACTTC
TRBJ2-6	.	TRBV4-1	16	medium-sized	CASSQDPFSGANVLTF	TGCGCCAGCAGCCAAGATCCGTTCTCTGGGGCCAACGTCCTGACTTTC
TRBJ2-1	.	TRBV12-2	16	.	CASRLGGLAGWNEQFF	TGTGCAAGTCGCTTAGGTGGGCTAGCGGGATGGAATGAGCAGTTCTTC
TRBJ1-1	TRBD1	TRBV9	13	few	CASRGQGGTEAFF	TGTGCCAGCAGGGGACAGGGGGGAACTGAAGCTTTCTTT
TRBJ1-1	.	TRBV30	16	.	CAWSVLRPSRNTEAFF	TGTGCCTGGAGTGTACTGAGGCCATCGAGGAACACTGAAGCTTTCTTT
TRBJ2-2	.	TRBV29-1	13	.	CSAGSGEHGELFF	TGCAGCGCAGGATCGGGGGAACACGGGGAGCTGTTTTTT
TRBJ1-1	.	TRBV6-1	10	.	CASLYAEAFF	TGTGCCAGCCTATACGCTGAAGCTTTCTTT
TRBJ2-3	TRBD2	TRBV6-1	15	once	CASSGMAGVLDTQYF	TGTGCCAGCAGTGGAATGGCGGGAGTTTTAGATACGCAGTATTTT
TRBJ2-3	TRBD2	TRBV30	14	.	CAWSLSGSTDTQYF	TGTGCCTGGAGCCTTAGCGGGAGCACAGATACGCAGTATTTT
TRBJ2-1	.	TRBV27	13	.	CASSLMGGDEQFF	TGTGCCAGCAGTTTGATGGGAGGCGATGAGCAGTTCTTC
TRBJ2-3	TRBD2	TRBV28	19	.	CASNPSPGLAHYTTDTQYF	TGTGCCAGCAACCCCTCCCCGGGACTAGCGCACTACACCACAGATACGCAGTATTTT
TRBJ2-3	.	TRBV21-1	12	.	CASSKVADTQYF	TGTGCCAGCAGCAAAGTCGCAGATACGCAGTATTTT
TRBJ2-7	.	TRBV5-4	16	.	CASSWGDRDSSYEQYF	TGTGCCAGCAGCTGGGGCGATCGCGATAGCTCCTACGAGCAGTACTTC
TRBJ2-5	TRBD2	TRBV28	15	.	CASSYGTSGQETQYF	TGTGCCAGCAGTTACGGGACTAGCGGCCAAGAGACCCAGTACTTC
TRBJ2-1	TRBD2	TRBV4-3	17	.	CASSQVGSLAGGNEQFF	TGCGCCAGCAGCCAAGTCGGCAGCCTAGCGGGGGGCAATGAGCAGTTCTTC
TRBJ1-2	.	TRBV2	15	few	CASRINRNPEYGYTF	TGTGCCAGCAGAATAAACAGGAACCCTGAGTATGGCTACACCTTC